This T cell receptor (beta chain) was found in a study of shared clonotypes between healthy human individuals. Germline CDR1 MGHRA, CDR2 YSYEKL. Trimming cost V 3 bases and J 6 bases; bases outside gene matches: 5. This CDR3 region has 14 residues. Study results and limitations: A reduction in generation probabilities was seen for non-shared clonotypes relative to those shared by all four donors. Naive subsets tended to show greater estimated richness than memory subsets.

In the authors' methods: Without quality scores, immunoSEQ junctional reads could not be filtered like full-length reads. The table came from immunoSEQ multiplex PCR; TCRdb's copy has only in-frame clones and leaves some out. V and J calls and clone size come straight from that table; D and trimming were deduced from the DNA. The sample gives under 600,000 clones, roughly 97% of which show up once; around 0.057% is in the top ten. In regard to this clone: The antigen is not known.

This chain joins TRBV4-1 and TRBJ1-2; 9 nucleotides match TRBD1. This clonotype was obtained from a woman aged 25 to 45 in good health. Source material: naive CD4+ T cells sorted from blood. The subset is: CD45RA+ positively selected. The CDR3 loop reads CASSQLGQGHGYTF. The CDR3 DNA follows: TGCGCCAGCAGCCAGTTGGGACAGGGCCATGGCTACACCTTC.